This TCR beta chain was sequenced for a study of beta chain features in type 1 diabetes. Turning to this clone: The antigen is undetermined.

A sort by CD45RO/CCR7/CD25/CD127/CD95/CD27 yielded CD4+ naive, central memory, regulatory and stem cell-like memory cells. Expressed TCRB transcripts got sequenced, as all isolated RNA was reverse transcribed. Approximately 3.5 million reads was the average for naive, central memory and regulatory T cell samples. Here immunoSEQ multiplex PCR was the method, and the copy in TCRdb shows in-frame clones only, minus some. This table holds under 300,000 clones, approximately 15% found once. V shed 2 bases and J 5 bases; nucleotides not matched to a gene: 6. Germline CDR1 SGHAT, CDR2 FQDESV (reference sequence). There are 15 residues in the CDR3. General study results and limits: A definitive answer on HLA type influencing TCRB rearrangement was not reached here. TCRB CDR3 length was moderately but significantly reduced in all four CD4+ subsets of Type 1 diabetes patients. A cDNA-based sequencing approach could over-represent cells with high TCR expression.

This sequence joins TRBV11-1 and TRBJ2-7; 10 positions match TRBD2. The clonotype comes from a man aged 25 to 45 with type 1 diabetes. The sequencing sample was made of naive CD4+ T cells from blood. CDR3 in amino acids: CASSLYLAGVHEQYF. DNA of the CDR3: TGTGCCAGCAGCTTATATCTAGCGGGAGTTCACGAGCAGTACTTC.